Listed below are T cell receptor beta chains from one sample, sequenced in a study of naive and memory T cell subsets. TCRdb itself ran the UMI-ligation and nested PCR reads through MiXCR, one entry per CDR3 protein. Seen here are about 37,000 distinct CDR3 sequences, approximately 11% observed once, and the top ten hold about 4.2%. The specimen was skin, collected from a tuberculin skin test site. These receptors were taken from an adult in good health. The CDR3 runs from the conserved cysteine through the conserved F or W. Fields, in order: V gene, J gene, clone size, D gene, CDR3 DNA, CDR3 protein. The D gene is left open where the match is weak. Clone size, where shown, is once, few, many, or a class for clones that have expanded.

V gene: TRBV16
J gene: TRBJ1-2
clone size: large
D gene: .
CDR3 DNA: TGTGCCAGCAGCCTAGGCTCTAACTATGGCTACACCTTC
CDR3 protein: CASSLGSNYGYTF

V gene: TRBV15
J gene: TRBJ2-5
clone size: many
D gene: .
CDR3 DNA: TGTGCCACCAGCAGGGGGGTTTCGGGGGAAGAGACCCAGTACTTC
CDR3 protein: CATSRGVSGEETQYF

V gene: TRBV20-1
J gene: TRBJ2-7
clone size: many
D gene: TRBD2
CDR3 DNA: TGCAGTGCTACGGCGCCGGGACTAGCGGGGCTAGGTGTCGAGCAGTACTTC
CDR3 protein: CSATAPGLAGLGVEQYF

V gene: TRBV18
J gene: TRBJ2-3
clone size: many
D gene: TRBD1
CDR3 DNA: TGTGCCAGCTCACTTACAGGGGTCACAGATACGCAGTATTTT
CDR3 protein: CASSLTGVTDTQYF

V gene: TRBV5-4
J gene: TRBJ2-3
clone size: .
D gene: TRBD2
CDR3 DNA: TGTGCCAGCAGCCTGACTAGCGTGGGCACAGATACGCAGTATTTT
CDR3 protein: CASSLTSVGTDTQYF

V gene: TRBV7-3
J gene: TRBJ2-3
clone size: many
D gene: TRBD1
CDR3 DNA: TGTGCCAGCAGCTTCCTGGGACAGAGCACAGATACGCAGTATTTT
CDR3 protein: CASSFLGQSTDTQYF

V gene: TRBV27
J gene: TRBJ2-1
clone size: few
D gene: .
CDR3 DNA: TGTGCCAGCAGTCCCAACTCCTTCCTCGAGACGCACTCCGCTTATTACAATGAGCAGTTCTTC
CDR3 protein: CASSPNSFLETHSAYYNEQFF

V gene: TRBV18
J gene: TRBJ2-7
clone size: many
D gene: .
CDR3 DNA: TGTGCCAGCTCACCTTATGGGGGCGAGCAGTACTTC
CDR3 protein: CASSPYGGEQYF

V gene: TRBV7-2
J gene: TRBJ2-7
clone size: many
D gene: .
CDR3 DNA: TGTGCCAGCAGCCTATGGGTGGCCAGCTCCTACGAGCAGTACTTC
CDR3 protein: CASSLWVASSYEQYF

V gene: TRBV5-6
J gene: TRBJ1-2
clone size: .
D gene: .
CDR3 DNA: TGTGCCAGCAGCCGCGAGAGCTATGGCTACACCTTC
CDR3 protein: CASSRESYGYTF

V gene: TRBV6-1
J gene: TRBJ2-7
clone size: many
D gene: .
CDR3 DNA: TGTGCCAGCAGGGAACAAACTACTAGATCTCACGAGCAGTACTTC
CDR3 protein: CASREQTTRSHEQYF

V gene: TRBV28
J gene: TRBJ1-3
clone size: few
D gene: TRBD1
CDR3 DNA: TGTGCCAGCATAACCGGACAGGGACGAGGAAACACCATATATTTT
CDR3 protein: CASITGQGRGNTIYF

V gene: TRBV28
J gene: TRBJ2-3
clone size: .
D gene: .
CDR3 DNA: TGTGCCAGCAGTTTAATGCGGGGCCACCACACAGATACGCAGTATTTT
CDR3 protein: CASSLMRGHHTDTQYF

V gene: TRBV20-1
J gene: TRBJ2-1
clone size: many
D gene: .
CDR3 DNA: TGCAGTGCCCCGGGCCTCTGGGGCGCCTCCTACAATGAGCAGTTCTTC
CDR3 protein: CSAPGLWGASYNEQFF

V gene: TRBV6-1
J gene: TRBJ2-4
clone size: many
D gene: .
CDR3 DNA: TGTGCCAGCAGTCCTTTTCCGGCGGCAGGAGTAGCCAAAAACATTCAGTACTTC
CDR3 protein: CASSPFPAAGVAKNIQYF

V gene: TRBV7-3
J gene: TRBJ2-3
clone size: few
D gene: .
CDR3 DNA: TGTGCCAGCAGCCCCCCCGGCGGCCCACCGGATACGCAGTATTTT
CDR3 protein: CASSPPGGPPDTQYF

V gene: TRBV15
J gene: TRBJ2-7
clone size: many
D gene: .
CDR3 DNA: TGTGCCACCAGCAGAGAAATCGGCAGGTCCTACGAGCAGTACTTC
CDR3 protein: CATSREIGRSYEQYF

V gene: TRBV7-2
J gene: TRBJ1-2
clone size: .
D gene: .
CDR3 DNA: TGTGCCAGCAGCCAGGATACAGGGCAGGGCTACACCTTC
CDR3 protein: CASSQDTGQGYTF

V gene: TRBV29-1
J gene: TRBJ2-1
clone size: many
D gene: TRBD2
CDR3 DNA: TGCAGCGTTGAACTAGCGGGGGGGCCGATGGATGAGCAGTTCTTC
CDR3 protein: CSVELAGGPMDEQFF

V gene: TRBV11-2
J gene: TRBJ2-2
clone size: many
D gene: .
CDR3 DNA: TGTGCCAGCAGCTTATCTAAAGACGGACCGAACACCGGGGAGCTGTTTTTT
CDR3 protein: CASSLSKDGPNTGELFF

V gene: TRBV9
J gene: TRBJ2-2
clone size: few
D gene: .
CDR3 DNA: TGTGCCAGCAATTCAGGGAACACGAACACCGGGGAGCTGTTTTTT
CDR3 protein: CASNSGNTNTGELFF

V gene: TRBV7-9
J gene: TRBJ1-1
clone size: many
D gene: .
CDR3 DNA: TGTGCCAGCAGCTTTACCAGGGAAAACACTGAAGCTTTCTTT
CDR3 protein: CASSFTRENTEAFF

V gene: TRBV7-9
J gene: TRBJ1-2
clone size: .
D gene: TRBD1
CDR3 DNA: TGTGCCAGCAGCTCGACTGGGGACAGGGTCGACTATGGCTACACCTTC
CDR3 protein: CASSSTGDRVDYGYTF

V gene: TRBV6-4
J gene: TRBJ2-7
clone size: few
D gene: .
CDR3 DNA: TGTGCCAGCAGTAAGACAGACTACGAGCAGTACTTC
CDR3 protein: CASSKTDYEQYF

V gene: TRBV7-9
J gene: TRBJ1-2
clone size: .
D gene: TRBD1
CDR3 DNA: TGTGCCAGCAGCAAATTAACAGGGGCTAACTCTAACTATGGCTACACCTTC
CDR3 protein: CASSKLTGANSNYGYTF

V gene: TRBV14
J gene: TRBJ1-1
clone size: many
D gene: .
CDR3 DNA: TGTGCCAGCAACCAACAGGCGAACACTGAAGCTTTCTTT
CDR3 protein: CASNQQANTEAFF

V gene: TRBV28
J gene: TRBJ2-1
clone size: many
D gene: .
CDR3 DNA: TGTGCCAGCAGTTCTCGCGGCCGTATCAATGAGCAGTTCTTC
CDR3 protein: CASSSRGRINEQFF

V gene: TRBV13
J gene: TRBJ2-1
clone size: .
D gene: .
CDR3 DNA: TGTGCCAGCAGCTTCGTTTCGGGGGAGGATGAGCAGTTCTTC
CDR3 protein: CASSFVSGEDEQFF

V gene: TRBV15
J gene: TRBJ2-3
clone size: many
D gene: .
CDR3 DNA: TGTGCCACCAGCATGACGACAAGCAGGGCAGATACGCAGTATTTT
CDR3 protein: CATSMTTSRADTQYF

V gene: TRBV7-8
J gene: TRBJ1-3
clone size: few
D gene: .
CDR3 DNA: TGTGCCAGCAGCCGTTCACAGGGAAACACCATATATTTT
CDR3 protein: CASSRSQGNTIYF

V gene: TRBV20-1
J gene: TRBJ2-1
clone size: .
D gene: .
CDR3 DNA: TGCAGTGCTAGTAACCGCCGTTACAATGAGCAGTTCTTC
CDR3 protein: CSASNRRYNEQFF

V gene: TRBV3-1
J gene: TRBJ2-3
clone size: .
D gene: TRBD1
CDR3 DNA: TGTGCCAGCAGCCAAGGATCCGGGACAGTCGCAGATACGCAGTATTTT
CDR3 protein: CASSQGSGTVADTQYF

V gene: TRBV20-1
J gene: TRBJ2-3
clone size: .
D gene: TRBD2
CDR3 DNA: TGCAGTGCTAGAGATTATCAACGGGGGGGCCACGCAGATACGCAGTATTTT
CDR3 protein: CSARDYQRGGHADTQYF

V gene: TRBV27
J gene: TRBJ2-1
clone size: many
D gene: TRBD2
CDR3 DNA: TGTGCCAGCAGACCTAGCGGCTCCTACAATGAGCAGTTCTTC
CDR3 protein: CASRPSGSYNEQFF

V gene: TRBV5-1
J gene: TRBJ2-2
clone size: .
D gene: .
CDR3 DNA: TGCGCCAGCAGAACGCAGAACACCGGGGAGCTGTTTTTT
CDR3 protein: CASRTQNTGELFF

V gene: TRBV28
J gene: TRBJ1-1
clone size: many
D gene: .
CDR3 DNA: TGTGCCAGCAGTTTTTCTGTGAACACTGAAGCTTTCTTT
CDR3 protein: CASSFSVNTEAFF

V gene: TRBV7-2
J gene: TRBJ1-4
clone size: many
D gene: .
CDR3 DNA: TGTGCCAGCAGCTTATGGGGCAGGGGACAAACTAATGAAAAACTGTTTTTT
CDR3 protein: CASSLWGRGQTNEKLFF

V gene: TRBV28
J gene: TRBJ2-1
clone size: many
D gene: TRBD2
CDR3 DNA: TGTGCCAGCATTTCAGCGGGAGCTCCTTTAATCAATGAGCAGTTCTTC
CDR3 protein: CASISAGAPLINEQFF

V gene: TRBV29-1
J gene: TRBJ1-1
clone size: few
D gene: .
CDR3 DNA: TGCAGCGTTGGTATCAGCAGGAACACTGAAGCTTTCTTT
CDR3 protein: CSVGISRNTEAFF

V gene: TRBV7-9
J gene: TRBJ1-2
clone size: .
D gene: .
CDR3 DNA: TGTGCCAGCAGCAACCCCGAGGGTAGAAACTATGGCTACACCTTC
CDR3 protein: CASSNPEGRNYGYTF

V gene: TRBV19
J gene: TRBJ1-6
clone size: many
D gene: .
CDR3 DNA: TGTGCCAGTAGTATAGGGTCCGTGAATTCACCCCTCCACTTT
CDR3 protein: CASSIGSVNSPLHF

V gene: TRBV28
J gene: TRBJ2-6
clone size: few
D gene: TRBD2
CDR3 DNA: TGTGCCAGCAGTACAAAAATGGGACTAGCGGGTGGAACCGTAGTCCTGACTTTC
CDR3 protein: CASSTKMGLAGGTVVLTF